Below, 20 T cell receptor beta chains from the same sample are listed, as sequenced in a study of technical replicates of blood from a handful of donors. Only in-frame clones appear in the TCRdb table, and some are missing; sequencing was by immunoSEQ multiplex PCR. Counted here are about 74,000 clones, about 81% occurring once; the ten biggest clones make up 3.5% to 4%. Sequencing was done on a sample of PBMCs. The source of these receptors is a human donor in good health. Some clones in this sample may be carry-over from other donors' samples.

This clone was seen only a few times. The CDR3 here is CASSFDLGLNYGYTF. CDR3 sequence (DNA): TGTGCCAGCAGCTTCGATCTGGGGCTTAACTATGGCTACACCTTC. The chain employs TRBV5-4 and TRBJ1-2; weak D call: TRBD1 (5 bases). The CDR3 totals 15 residues. V was cut by 2 bases and J by 1 base, with 12 bases left in between. Germline assignment: CDR1 SGHNT and CDR2 YYREEE (reference sequence).

V and J are TRBV20-1 and TRBJ2-3; tentatively, D is TRBD1 (6 bases). This CDR3 has 11 amino acids. The germline V gene has CDR1 DFQATT and CDR2 SNEGSKA (reference sequence). The CDR3 here is CRGASTDTQYF. CDR3 coding DNA: TGCAGGGGGGCTAGCACAGATACGCAGTATTTT.

The chain employs TRBV4-1 and TRBJ2-7; D gene ambiguous. Germline V gives CDR1 MGHRA, CDR2 YSYEKL. Deletions cut 1 base from V and 4 bases from J, with 11 bases between. The CDR3 sequence is 14 residues long. This CDR3 reads CASSQVRDSYEQYF. CDR3 nucleotides: TGCGCCAGCAGCCAAGTACGTGACTCTTACGAGCAGTACTTC.

This clone appeared a single time. The V call is TRBV19, the J call TRBJ1-2; the D gene is possibly TRBD1 (6 bases). This CDR3 is 11 amino acids long. Looked up from germline, CDR1 is LNHDA and CDR2 is SQIVND (reference sequence). V was cut by 5 bases and J by 6 bases, with 7 bases left in between. The CDR3 DNA is TGTGCCAGTAGTTACAGGGATGGCTACACCTTC. It is translated as CASSYRDGYTF.

The CDR3 coding sequence is TGTGCCAGCAGCTCAGGACAGGGTCGCGGTCATGGCTACACCTTC. Its protein product is CASSSGQGRGHGYTF. V and J are TRBV7-9 and TRBJ1-2, with 8 bases that match TRBD1. V shed 4 bases and J 6 bases; nucleotides not matched to a gene: 10. The V gene's germline CDR1 is SEHNR and CDR2 FQNEAQ (reference sequence). The CDR3 contains 15 residues.

The chain uses TRBV5-1 and TRBJ1-4; 9 bases line up with TRBD1. V was pared by 3 bases and J by 5 bases, with 5 bases of the junction left unmatched. There are 15 residues in the CDR3. Looked up from germline, CDR1 is SGHRS and CDR2 is YFSETQ. CDR3 in amino acids: CASSSGGTGNEKLFF. The CDR3 region has the DNA TGCGCCAGCAGCTCGGGAGGGACAGGGAATGAAAAACTGTTTTTT. The entire variable domain, with the rest obtained from reference TRBV5-1 and TRBJ1-4, is as follows: KAGVTQTPRYLIKTRGQQVTLSCSPISGHRSVSWYQQTPGQGLQFLFEYFSETQRNKGNFPGRFSGRQFSNSRSEMNVSTLELGDSALYLCASSSGGTGNEKLFFGSGTQLSVL.

The CDR3 coding sequence is TGTGCCAGCAGTATGTCTAGCGGGGGGTACGAGCAGTACTTC. Protein product: CASSMSSGGYEQYF. The chain combines TRBV27 with TRBJ2-7, with 11 positions matching TRBD2. This CDR3 comprises 14 residues. V shed 5 bases and J 4 bases; nucleotides not matched to a gene: 4. The germline V gene encodes CDR1 MNHEY and CDR2 SMNVEV (reference sequence).

V and J are TRBV5-5 and TRBJ2-2; tentatively, D is TRBD1 (6 bases). Trimming stripped 2 bases from V and 2 bases from J, with 10 bases between. CDR3 length: 15 residues. The germline gives CDR1 SGHKS, CDR2 YYEKEE (reference sequence). The DNA of the CDR3 is TGTGCCAGCAGCTTTAGGACAGCTAACACCGGGGAGCTGTTTTTT. Its translation is CASSFRTANTGELFF.

This chain links TRBV27 with TRBJ2-7, with 9 bases aligning to TRBD2. This CDR3 has 15 residues. From germline, CDR1 is MNHEY and CDR2 SMNVEV (reference sequence). Unmatched junction bases numbered 8, after V lost 6 bases and J lost 2 bases. The CDR3 reads CASRPRLAVTYEQYF. CDR3 sequence (DNA): TGTGCCAGCAGGCCAAGACTAGCGGTCACCTACGAGCAGTACTTC.

The chain uses TRBV7-9 and TRBJ1-2, with TRBD1 matching 7 bases. Germline V gene lookup returns CDR1 SEHNR and CDR2 FQNEAQ (reference sequence). The CDR3 extends over 13 amino acids. Trimming at V came to 4 bases and at J to 4 bases, leaving 3 bases not matched to a gene. CDR3 in amino acids: CASSSGQFYGYTF. CDR3 DNA: TGTGCCAGCAGCTCGGGACAGTTCTATGGCTACACCTTC. The full variable domain, in which reference TRBV7-9 and TRBJ1-2 provide the parts outside the CDR3, is DTGVSQNPRHKITKRGQNVTFRCDPISEHNRLYWYRQTLGQGPEFLTYFQNEAQLEKSRLLSDRFSAERPKGSFSTLEIQRTEQGDSAMYLCASSSGQFYGYTFGSGTRLTVV.

In DNA, the CDR3 is TGTGCCTGGAGTGTACATCTGGGAGGGACGGCTGAAGCTTTCTTT. It codes for CAWSVHLGGTAEAFF. The chain has TRBV30 and TRBJ1-1, with D possibly being TRBD1 (5 bases). Germline-derived CDR1 and CDR2 are GTSNPN and SVGIG (reference sequence). The CDR3 is 15 amino acids. Trimming left V 0 bases short and J 6 bases short, with 17 bases between.

In this sample, this clone turned up once. The chain combines TRBV11-2 with TRBJ2-7; a possible D gene is TRBD1 (6 bases). Germline V gene sequence: CDR1 SGHAT, CDR2 FQNNGV. The CDR3 contains 14 residues. The V end lost 5 bases, the J end lost 0 bases, and 11 bases lay between the germline ends. The chain's CDR3 is CASSTTGSSYEQYF. DNA of the CDR3: TGTGCCAGCAGCACCACAGGGAGCTCCTACGAGCAGTACTTC.

V gene TRBV9 combines with J gene TRBJ2-7; no clear D. The V gene's germline CDR1 is SGDLS and CDR2 YYNGEE. The CDR3 contains 13 residues. The V end lost 2 bases, the J end lost 2 bases, and 8 bases lay between the germline ends. DNA for the CDR3: TGTGCCAGCAGCGTTGCGCCGGCCTACGAGCAGTACTTC. Translated, it gives CASSVAPAYEQYF.

The sample holds a few counts of this clone. The CDR3: CASSKAGVTSSYNEQFF. The CDR3 DNA reads TGCGCCAGCAGCAAGGCGGGAGTGACTTCATCCTACAATGAGCAGTTCTTC. The J gene is TRBJ2-1, the V gene TRBV4-1; TRBD2 matches at 7 bases. The CDR3 consists of 17 residues. With V trimmed by 5 bases and J by 1 base, 11 bases remained unmatched. Germline loops: CDR1 MGHRA, CDR2 YSYEKL.

The chain is built from TRBV5-8 and TRBJ2-6; 9 nucleotides match TRBD1. The germline V gene encodes CDR1 SGHTS and CDR2 YDEGEE. This CDR3 is 18 amino acids long. Losses at the gene ends were 3 bases for V and 0 bases for J; bases not matched to a gene: 7. The CDR3 spells CASSSGTGRPSGANVLTF. CDR3 nucleotide sequence: TGTGCCAGCAGCTCGGGGACAGGGCGACCCTCTGGGGCCAACGTCCTGACTTTC.

The J gene is TRBJ1-1, the V gene TRBV7-6; D gene unclear. V shed 5 bases and J shed 7 bases, with 17 bases lying between them. The CDR3 loop spans 14 amino acids. The germline gives CDR1 SGHVS, CDR2 FNYEAQ. CDR3 sequence reads: CASSKSTGGDEAFF. The CDR3 DNA reads TGTGCCAGCAGCAAATCGACGGGAGGAGATGAAGCTTTCTTT. Looking up the rest from reference TRBV7-6 and TRBJ1-1 gives the full variable domain: GAGVSQSPRYKVTKRGQDVALRCDPISGHVSLYWYRQALGQGPEFLTYFNYEAQQDKSGLPNDRFSAERPEGSISTLTIQRTEQRDSAMYRCASSKSTGGDEAFFGQGTRLTVV.

This clone was picked up one time. The chain joins TRBV6-6 to TRBJ2-7, with D unresolved. V was shortened by 2 bases and J by 0 bases, with 14 bases between the two germline ends. The CDR3 runs 16 residues. Per the germline V gene, CDR1 is MNHNY and CDR2 is SVGAGI (reference sequence). CDR3 bases: TGTGCCAGCAGTTACGGTTTGGCGACAAACTCCTACGAGCAGTACTTC. Its translation is CASSYGLATNSYEQYF.

The V call is TRBV5-4, the J call TRBJ1-1, with a possible D match to TRBD1 (5 bases). This CDR3 region has 15 residues. The V and J ends lost 0 bases and 2 bases respectively, with 11 bases between them. The V gene's germline CDR1 is SGHNT and CDR2 YYREEE (reference sequence). The CDR3 reads CASSLAGGGNTEAFF. The CDR3 DNA reads TGTGCCAGCAGCTTGGCCGGGGGAGGAAACACTGAAGCTTTCTTT. Drawing the rest from reference TRBV5-4 and TRBJ1-1, the complete variable domain is ETGVTQSPTHLIKTRGQQVTLRCSSQSGHNTVSWYQQALGQGPQFIFQYYREEENGRGNFPPRFSGLQFPNYSSELNVNALELDDSALYLCASSLAGGGNTEAFFGQGTRLTVV.

The chain joins TRBV6-5 to TRBJ1-6, with TRBD1 as a possible D gene (5 bases). The V end was cut by 2 bases, the J end by 10 bases, with 6 bases between. Per the germline V gene, CDR1 is MNHEY and CDR2 is SVGAGI. The CDR3 length is 12 residues. The CDR3 sequence: CASSYDRSPLHF. As DNA, the CDR3 is TGTGCCAGCAGTTACGACAGATCACCCCTCCACTTT.

The chain recombines TRBV6-4 with TRBJ2-1; 7 bases align to TRBD2. The CDR3 covers 15 residues. With 5 bases clipped from V and 3 bases from J, the junction kept 7 bases outside the gene matches. CDR1 is MRHNA and CDR2 is SNTAGT in the germline V gene. The CDR3 bases are TGTGCCAGCAGTACCCGCAGCGGGGACTACAATGAGCAGTTCTTC. Amino acids: CASSTRSGDYNEQFF.